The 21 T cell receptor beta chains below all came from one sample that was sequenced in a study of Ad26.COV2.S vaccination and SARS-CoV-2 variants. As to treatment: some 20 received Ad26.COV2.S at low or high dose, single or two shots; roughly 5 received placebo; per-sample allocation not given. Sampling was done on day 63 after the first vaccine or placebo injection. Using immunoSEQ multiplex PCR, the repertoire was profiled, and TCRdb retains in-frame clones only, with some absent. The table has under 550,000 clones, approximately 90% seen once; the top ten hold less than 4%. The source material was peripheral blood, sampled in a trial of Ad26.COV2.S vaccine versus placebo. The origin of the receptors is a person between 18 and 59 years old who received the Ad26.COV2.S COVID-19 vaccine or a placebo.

CDR3 sequence reads: CASSQGQGGEKLFF. The DNA for the CDR3 is TGTGCCAGCAGTCAGGGACAGGGCGGGGAAAAACTGTTTTTT. The genes are TRBV28 and TRBJ1-4; TRBD1 aligns across 9 bases. The V segment lost 5 bases and the J segment 8 bases; nucleotides outside the gene matches: 6. Germline V CDR1 and CDR2: MDHEN, SYDVKM. The CDR3 extends over 14 amino acids.

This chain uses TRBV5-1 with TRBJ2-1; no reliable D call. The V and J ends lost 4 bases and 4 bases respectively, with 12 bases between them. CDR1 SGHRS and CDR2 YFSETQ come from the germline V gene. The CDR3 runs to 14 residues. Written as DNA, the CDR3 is TGCGCCAGCAGCGGACCTGGACGGTACAATGAGCAGTTCTTC. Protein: CASSGPGRYNEQFF.

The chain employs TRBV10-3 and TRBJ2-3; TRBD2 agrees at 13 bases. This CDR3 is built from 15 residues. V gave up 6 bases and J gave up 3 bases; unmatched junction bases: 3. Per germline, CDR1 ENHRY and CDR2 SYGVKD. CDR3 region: CAISRTSGGTDTQYF. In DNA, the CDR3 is TGTGCCATCAGCAGGACTAGCGGGGGAACAGATACGCAGTATTTT.

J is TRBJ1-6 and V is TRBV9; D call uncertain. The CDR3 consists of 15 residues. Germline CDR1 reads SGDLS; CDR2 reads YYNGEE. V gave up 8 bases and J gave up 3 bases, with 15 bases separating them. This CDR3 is CASGVGVVYNSPLHF. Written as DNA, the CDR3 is TGTGCCAGTGGCGTGGGAGTCGTCTATAATTCACCCCTCCACTTT.

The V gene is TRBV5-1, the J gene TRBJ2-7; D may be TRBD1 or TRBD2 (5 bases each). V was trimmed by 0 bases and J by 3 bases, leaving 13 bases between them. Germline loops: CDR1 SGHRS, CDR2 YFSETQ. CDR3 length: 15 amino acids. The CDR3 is CASSLGHQGDYEQYF. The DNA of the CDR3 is TGCGCCAGCAGCTTGGGACACCAGGGAGACTACGAGCAGTACTTC.

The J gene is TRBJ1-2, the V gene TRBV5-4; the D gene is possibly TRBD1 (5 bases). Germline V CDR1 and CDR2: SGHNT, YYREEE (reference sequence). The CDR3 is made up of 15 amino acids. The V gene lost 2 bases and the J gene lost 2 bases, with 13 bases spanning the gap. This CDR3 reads CASSFIGGGNYGYTF. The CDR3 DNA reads TGTGCCAGCAGCTTCATCGGTGGGGGGAACTATGGCTACACCTTC.

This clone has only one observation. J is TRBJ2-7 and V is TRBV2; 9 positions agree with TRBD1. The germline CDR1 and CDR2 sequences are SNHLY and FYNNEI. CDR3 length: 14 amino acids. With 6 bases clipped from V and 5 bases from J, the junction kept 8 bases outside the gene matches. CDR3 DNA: TGTGCCAGCAGGAATGACAGGGGGTGGGACGAGCAGTACTTC. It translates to CASRNDRGWDEQYF.

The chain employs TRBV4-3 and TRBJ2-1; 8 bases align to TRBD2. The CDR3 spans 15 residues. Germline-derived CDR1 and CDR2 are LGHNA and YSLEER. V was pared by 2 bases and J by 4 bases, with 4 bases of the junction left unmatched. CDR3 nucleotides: TGCGCCAGCAGCCAACCGGGAGGGGGGTACAATGAGCAGTTCTTC. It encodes CASSQPGGGYNEQFF.

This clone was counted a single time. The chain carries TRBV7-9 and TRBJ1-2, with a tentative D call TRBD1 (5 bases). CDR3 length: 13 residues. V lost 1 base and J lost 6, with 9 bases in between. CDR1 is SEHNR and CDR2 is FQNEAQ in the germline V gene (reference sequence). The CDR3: CASSLGGVDGYTF. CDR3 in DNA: TGTGCCAGCAGCTTAGGGGGGGTAGATGGCTACACCTTC.

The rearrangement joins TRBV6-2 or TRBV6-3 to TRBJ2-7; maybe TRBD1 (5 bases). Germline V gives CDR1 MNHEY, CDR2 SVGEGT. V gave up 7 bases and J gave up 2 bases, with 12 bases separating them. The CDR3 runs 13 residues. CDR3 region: CASTPTEAYEQYF. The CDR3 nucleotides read TGTGCCAGCACCCCGACAGAGGCCTACGAGCAGTACTTC.

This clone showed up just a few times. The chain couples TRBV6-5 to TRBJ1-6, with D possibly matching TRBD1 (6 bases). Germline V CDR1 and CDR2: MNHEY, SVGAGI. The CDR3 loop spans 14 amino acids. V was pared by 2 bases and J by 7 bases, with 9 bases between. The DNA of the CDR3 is TGTGCCAGCAGTTACGTGGGGGCCAATTCACCCCTCCACTTT. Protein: CASSYVGANSPLHF.

This CDR3 reads CASSRRTGAETQYF. Written as DNA, the CDR3 is TGTGCCAGCAGCAGAAGGACAGGGGCAGAGACCCAGTACTTC. This chain joins TRBV13 and TRBJ2-5; TRBD1 matches at 9 bases. This CDR3 is 14 amino acids long. V trimming: 5 bases; J trimming: 4 bases; junction bases outside the gene matches: 5. The germline V gene has CDR1 PRHDT and CDR2 FYEKMQ (reference sequence).

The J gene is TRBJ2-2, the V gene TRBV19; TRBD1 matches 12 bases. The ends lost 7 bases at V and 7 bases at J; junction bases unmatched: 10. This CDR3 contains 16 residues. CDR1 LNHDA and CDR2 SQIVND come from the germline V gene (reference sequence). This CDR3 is CASTQPGQGAFGELFF. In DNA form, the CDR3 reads TGTGCCAGTACACAACCGGGACAGGGGGCTTTCGGGGAGCTGTTTTTT.

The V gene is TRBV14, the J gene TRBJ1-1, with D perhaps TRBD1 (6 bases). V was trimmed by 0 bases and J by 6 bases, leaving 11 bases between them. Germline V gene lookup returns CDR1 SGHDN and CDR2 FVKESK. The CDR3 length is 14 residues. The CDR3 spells CASSQDRQDPEAFF. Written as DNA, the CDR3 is TGTGCCAGCAGCCAAGATCGACAGGACCCTGAAGCTTTCTTT.

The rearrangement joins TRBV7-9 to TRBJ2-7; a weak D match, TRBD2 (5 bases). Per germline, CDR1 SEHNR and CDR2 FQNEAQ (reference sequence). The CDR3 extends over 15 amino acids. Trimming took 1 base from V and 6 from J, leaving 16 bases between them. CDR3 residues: CASSLGLATFAEQYF. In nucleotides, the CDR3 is TGTGCCAGCAGCTTAGGCCTAGCAACTTTCGCCGAGCAGTACTTC.

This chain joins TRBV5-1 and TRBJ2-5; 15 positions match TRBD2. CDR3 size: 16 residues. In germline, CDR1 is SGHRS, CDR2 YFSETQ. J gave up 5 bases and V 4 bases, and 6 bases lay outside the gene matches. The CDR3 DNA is TGCGCCAGCAGCCAGGGACTAGCGGGGGGTTGGGAGACCCAGTACTTC. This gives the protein CASSQGLAGGWETQYF.

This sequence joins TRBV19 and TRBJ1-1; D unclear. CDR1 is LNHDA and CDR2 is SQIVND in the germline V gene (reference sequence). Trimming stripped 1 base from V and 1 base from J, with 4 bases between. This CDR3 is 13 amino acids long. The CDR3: CASSIVRNTEAFF. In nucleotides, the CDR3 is TGTGCCAGTAGTATAGTACGGAACACTGAAGCTTTCTTT.

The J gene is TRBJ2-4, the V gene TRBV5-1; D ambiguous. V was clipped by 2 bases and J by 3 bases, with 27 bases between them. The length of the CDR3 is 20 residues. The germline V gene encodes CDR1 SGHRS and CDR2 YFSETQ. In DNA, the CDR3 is TGCGCCAGCAGCTTTCAATATCTTGGTTCTAGTCGCTGGGGCAAAAACATTCAGTACTTC. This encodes CASSFQYLGSSRWGKNIQYF.

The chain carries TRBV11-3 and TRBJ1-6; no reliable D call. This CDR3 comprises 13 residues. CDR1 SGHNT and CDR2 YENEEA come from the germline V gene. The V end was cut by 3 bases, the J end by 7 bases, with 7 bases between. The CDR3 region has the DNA TGTGCCAGCAGCTTGTTCGGCAATTCACCCCTCCACTTT. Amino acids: CASSLFGNSPLHF. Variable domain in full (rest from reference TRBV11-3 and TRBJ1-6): EAGVVQSPRYKIIEKKQPVAFWCNPISGHNTLYWYLQNLGQGPELLIRYENEEAVDDSQLPKDRFSAERLKGVDSTLKIQPAELGDSAVYLCASSLFGNSPLHFGNGTRLTVT.

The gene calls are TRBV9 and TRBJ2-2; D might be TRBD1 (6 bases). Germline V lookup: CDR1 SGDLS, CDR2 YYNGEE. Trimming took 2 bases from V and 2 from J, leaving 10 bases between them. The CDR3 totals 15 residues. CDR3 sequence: CASSVQGTNTGELFF. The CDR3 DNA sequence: TGTGCCAGCAGCGTCCAGGGGACCAACACCGGGGAGCTGTTTTTT.

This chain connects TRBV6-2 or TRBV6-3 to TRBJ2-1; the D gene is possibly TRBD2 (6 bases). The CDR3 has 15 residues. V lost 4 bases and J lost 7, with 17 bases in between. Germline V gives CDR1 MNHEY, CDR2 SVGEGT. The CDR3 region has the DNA TGTGCCAGCAGTTCCAGTCCCACTAGCCCTAATGAGCAGTTCTTC. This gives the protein CASSSSPTSPNEQFF.